This TCR beta chain originates from a study of shared clonotypes between healthy human individuals. The CDR3 is 16 residues long. Trimming left V 1 base short and J 2 bases short, with 11 bases between. The germline CDR1 and CDR2 sequences are MGHRA and YSYEKL. Sequencing was performed with immunoSEQ multiplex PCR; in TCRdb, only in-frame clones are kept and a portion is missing. The repertoire holds roughly 2,300,000 clones, with 92% as singletons. The material sequenced was naive CD4+ T cells from PBMCs. Subset defined: CD45RA+ positively selected. The chain combines TRBV4-1 with TRBJ2-2, with D unresolved. The TCR comes from a man between 18 and 35 years old in good health. Some clones in this sample may be carry-over from other donors' samples. CDR3 in amino acids: CASSQGPSHNTGELFF. Here the CDR3 DNA reads TGCGCCAGCAGCCAAGGACCCAGCCATAACACCGGGGAGCTGTTTTTT.